This TCR beta chain was identified during a study of cytomegalovirus exposure and HLA in healthy donors. Per germline, CDR1 LNHNV and CDR2 YYDKDF (reference sequence). The V segment lost 0 bases and the J segment 3 bases; nucleotides outside the gene matches: 1. The CDR3 covers 14 residues. Vbeta (60) and Jbeta (13) primers were used in the PCR. Profiled with immunoSEQ multiplex PCR; TCRdb holds only in-frame clones, not every one. The table includes about 150,000 clones, roughly 84% detected once. The sample comprised PBMCs. V is TRBV15 and J is TRBJ2-7; 8 bases agree with TRBD2. This sequence originates from a woman in her late teens or twenties in good health and CMV-seronegative. The CDR3 sequence is CATSRDSGNYEQYF. CDR3 nucleotides: TGTGCCACCAGCAGAGATAGCGGGAACTACGAGCAGTACTTC.